These 9 T cell receptor beta chains were sequenced from one sample in a study of Ad26.COV2.S vaccination and SARS-CoV-2 variants. Treatment here: around 19 received Ad26.COV2.S at low or high dose, single or two shots; several received placebo; per-sample allocation not given. Sampling was done on day 63 after the first vaccine or placebo injection. Generated by immunoSEQ multiplex PCR, the TCRdb table keeps only in-frame clones and is missing some. The data contain about 320,000 clones, approximately 86% of them singletons. This material consisted of peripheral blood, taken in a trial of Ad26.COV2.S vaccine versus placebo. These receptors were taken from a person between 18 and 65 years old who received the Ad26.COV2.S COVID-19 vaccine or a placebo.

This chain links TRBV12-3 or TRBV12-4 with TRBJ1-2; D perhaps matches TRBD1 (5 bases). The CDR3 spans 12 residues. Trimming stripped 6 bases from V and 7 bases from J, with 12 bases between. CDR3 nucleotides: TGTGCCAGCAGCACCCAGGGACGTGGCTACACCTTC. This sequence encodes CASSTQGRGYTF.

The chain uses TRBV6-6 and TRBJ2-1; the D gene is possibly TRBD2 (5 bases). In germline, CDR1 is MNHNY, CDR2 SVGAGI (reference sequence). V was shortened by 2 bases and J by 0 bases, with 11 bases between the two germline ends. The CDR3 loop spans 16 amino acids. CDR3: CASSYGGASSYNEQFF. The CDR3 bases are TGTGCCAGCAGTTACGGAGGTGCGAGCTCCTACAATGAGCAGTTCTTC.

The V gene is TRBV6-5, the J gene TRBJ2-7; perhaps D is TRBD1 or TRBD2 (5 bases each). CDR1 and CDR2 from the germline V gene are MNHEY and SVGAGI. Trimming shortened V by 6 bases and J by 2 bases, and 14 bases separated the two germline ends. This CDR3 region has 14 residues. This chain's CDR3 is CASRRDRLTYEQYF. The CDR3 nucleotides read TGTGCCAGCAGAAGGGACCGTTTGACCTACGAGCAGTACTTC.

This clone was seen a few times. This chain links TRBV11-3 with TRBJ1-3; no definite D call. V gave up 2 bases and J gave up 0 bases, with 11 bases separating them. Per germline, CDR1 SGHNT and CDR2 YENEEA. CDR3 length: 16 residues. CDR3 region: CASSLRNRDSGNTIYF. DNA of the CDR3: TGTGCCAGCAGCTTAAGGAACCGAGACTCTGGAAACACCATATATTTT.

This clone was detected a few times. The V and J genes are TRBV3-1 (or the pseudogene TRBV3-2) and TRBJ2-2; 8 bases are shared with TRBD1. This CDR3 region has 16 residues. Trimming cost V 4 bases and J 6 bases; bases outside gene matches: 10. The germline gives CDR1 LGHDT, CDR2 YNNKEL (reference sequence). CDR3 amino acids: CASSLKGVQGAGELFF. The DNA for the CDR3 is TGTGCCAGCAGCCTTAAAGGTGTACAGGGGGCCGGGGAGCTGTTTTTT.

The rearrangement links TRBV19 to TRBJ2-3; 12 positions match TRBD2. The V segment lost 4 bases and the J segment 1 base; nucleotides outside the gene matches: 3. The CDR3 has 16 residues. Germline V gene lookup returns CDR1 LNHDA and CDR2 SQIVND (reference sequence). CDR3 DNA sequence: TGTGCCAGTAGTAACCGACTAGCGGGGGGCACAGATACGCAGTATTTT. This gives the protein CASSNRLAGGTDTQYF.

The CDR3 nucleotides are TGTGCCAGCAGCGCTCGGACAGGGGGCTACGAGCAGTACTTC. This gives the protein CASSARTGGYEQYF. The chain carries TRBV9 and TRBJ2-7; 10 bases fit TRBD1. CDR1 is SGDLS and CDR2 is YYNGEE in the germline V gene. The J segment lost 3 bases and the V segment lost 3 bases, leaving 3 bases of the junction unmatched. The CDR3 has 14 amino acids.

The chain combines TRBV14 with TRBJ2-1, with TRBD2 matching over 7 bases. Germline V CDR1 and CDR2: SGHDN, FVKESK. This CDR3 is 16 amino acids long. V shed 2 bases, J shed 2 bases, and the junction held 6 bases outside the gene matches. The DNA for the CDR3 is TGTGCCAGCAGCCAATTGACTAGCTCCCCCTACAATGAGCAGTTCTTC. Protein: CASSQLTSSPYNEQFF.

V usage is TRBV7-8 and J usage is TRBJ1-4; D not resolved. The CDR3 loop spans 12 amino acids. The germline V gene encodes CDR1 SGHVS and CDR2 FQNEAQ. The ends were cut back, 3 bases at V and 2 bases at J, with 1 base in the middle. The CDR3 region is CASSFTNEKLFF. DNA for the CDR3: TGTGCCAGCAGCTTCACTAATGAAAAACTGTTTTTT.